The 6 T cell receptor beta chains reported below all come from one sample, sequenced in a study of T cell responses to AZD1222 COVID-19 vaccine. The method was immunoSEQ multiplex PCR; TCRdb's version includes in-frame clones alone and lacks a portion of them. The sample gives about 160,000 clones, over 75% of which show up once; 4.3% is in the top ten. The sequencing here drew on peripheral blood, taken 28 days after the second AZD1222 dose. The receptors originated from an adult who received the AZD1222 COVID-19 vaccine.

The CDR3 here is CASSFSSGQPQHF. CDR3 sequence (DNA): TGTGCCAGCAGCTTCAGTTCCGGTCAGCCCCAGCATTTT. The chain is built from TRBV7-2 and TRBJ1-5; D call uncertain. Trimming took off 3 bases at V and 6 bases at J, with 9 bases between the two ends. CDR3 length: 13 residues. From germline, CDR1 is SGHTA and CDR2 FQGNSA.

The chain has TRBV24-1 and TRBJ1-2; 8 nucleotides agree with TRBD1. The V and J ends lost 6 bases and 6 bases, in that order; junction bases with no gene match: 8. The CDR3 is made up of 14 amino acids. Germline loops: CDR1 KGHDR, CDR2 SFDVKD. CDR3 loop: CATSPLDREDGYTF. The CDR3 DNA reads TGTGCCACCAGTCCCCTGGACAGGGAGGATGGCTACACCTTC.

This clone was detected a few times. DNA of the CDR3: TGTGCCAGCAGTTTATTGGGGGGAAGCAATTCACCCCTCCACTTT. Translation gives CASSLLGGSNSPLHF. This chain links TRBV27 with TRBJ1-6; possible D gene TRBD1, 5 bases. The CDR3 has 15 residues. Trimming pared 1 base from V and 7 bases from J, leaving 11 bases between. The germline gives CDR1 MNHEY, CDR2 SMNVEV (reference sequence).

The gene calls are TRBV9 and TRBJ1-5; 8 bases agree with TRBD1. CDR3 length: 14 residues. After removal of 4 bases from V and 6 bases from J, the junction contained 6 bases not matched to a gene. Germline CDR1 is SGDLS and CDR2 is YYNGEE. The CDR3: CASSSADRGQPQHF. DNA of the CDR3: TGTGCCAGCAGCTCGGCTGACAGGGGTCAGCCCCAGCATTTT.

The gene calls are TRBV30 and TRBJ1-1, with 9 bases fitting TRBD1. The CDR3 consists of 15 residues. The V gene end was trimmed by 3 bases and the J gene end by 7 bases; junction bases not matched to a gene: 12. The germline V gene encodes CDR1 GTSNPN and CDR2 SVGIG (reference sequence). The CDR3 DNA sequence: TGTGCCTGGAGCACAGGACAGGGGCCGTTTGATGAAGCTTTCTTT. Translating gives CAWSTGQGPFDEAFF.

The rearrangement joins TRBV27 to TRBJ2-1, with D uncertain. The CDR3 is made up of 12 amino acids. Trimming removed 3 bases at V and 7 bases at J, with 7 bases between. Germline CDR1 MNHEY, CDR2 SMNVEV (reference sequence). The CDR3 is CASSFSRNEQFF. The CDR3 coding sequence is TGTGCCAGCAGTTTTAGCCGAAATGAGCAGTTCTTC.